Following are 27 T cell receptor beta chains from one sample sequenced in a study of regulatory T cells in long-lasting Graves disease. Noted time point: newly diagnosed GD, antithyroid drugs for less than 3 months. Preparation of the TCR library used RNA extracted from PBMCs. With iRepertoire HTBI primers and Arm-PCR of CDR3 regions, TCR beta libraries were built. A single record per CDR3 protein comes from TCRdb applying MiXCR to the multiplex PCR reads. In the table there are 350,000 to 550,000 distinct CDR3 sequences, about 16% of which are singletons. Separately, the same data were catalogued under a study of T cells in Graves' hyperthyroidism and ophthalmopathy.

The sample was peripheral blood mononuclear cells (PBMCs), taken at new diagnosis, from a patient treated with antithyroid drugs. The receptors here all came from a woman between 18 and 29 years old with Graves disease.

In its sample, this clonotype was seen many times. The gene calls are TRBV20-1 and TRBJ2-1; TRBD2 agrees at 7 bases. This CDR3 has 14 amino acids. V shed 6 bases and J 6 bases; nucleotides not matched to a gene: 11. The germline CDR1 and CDR2 sequences are DFQATT and SNEGSKA (reference sequence). CDR3 amino acids: CSAWIAGYPNEQFF. In DNA form, the CDR3 reads TGCAGTGCGTGGATAGCGGGCTATCCCAATGAGCAGTTCTTC.

A single count supports this clonotype. The V gene is TRBV2, the J gene TRBJ2-7, with 13 bases matching TRBD2. The CDR3 totals 14 residues. V was clipped by 6 bases and J by 6 bases; unmatched bases: 5. Germline V CDR1 and CDR2: SNHLY, FYNNEI. The CDR3 DNA reads as TGTGCCAGCAGAGGACTAGCGGGAGCGGTCGAGCAGTACTTC. Translated: CASRGLAGAVEQYF.

There are many counts of this clonotype. The genes are TRBV7-2 and TRBJ2-7; 10 nucleotides align to TRBD2. Germline loops: CDR1 SGHTA, CDR2 FQGNSA. The CDR3 runs to 17 residues. J lost 3 bases, V lost 2 bases, and 10 bases had no gene match. The CDR3 spells CASSLITPSGSHYEQYF. CDR3 nucleotide sequence: TGTGCCAGCAGCTTAATTACCCCTAGCGGGAGTCACTACGAGCAGTACTTC.

The table lists this clonotype with many counts. The rearrangement links TRBV28 to TRBJ2-3; D is unclear. CDR3 size: 12 residues. Germline assignment: CDR1 MDHEN and CDR2 SYDVKM. V was trimmed by 3 bases and J by 8 bases, leaving 9 bases between them. This chain's CDR3 is CASSLFLGTQYF. The DNA for the CDR3 is TGTGCCAGCAGTTTGTTTTTGGGTACGCAGTATTTT.

As for this clonotype: This may be a read error: a much more frequent sequence differs by one nucleotide. The V call is TRBV29-1, the J call TRBJ2-1, with TRBD2 as a possible D gene (6 bases). The CDR3 contains 13 residues. V was shortened by 5 bases and J by 10 bases, with 18 bases between the two germline ends. CDR1 SQVTM and CDR2 ANQGSEA come from the germline V gene. The CDR3 protein is CSVKDYVNLEQFF. As DNA, the CDR3 is TGCAGCGTTAAGGACTACGTAAACTTAGAGCAGTTCTTC.

The V gene is TRBV7-2, the J gene TRBJ2-3; 10 bases line up with TRBD2. Germline trimming cut 6 bases from V and 0 bases from J; bases unmatched to any gene: 9. The germline V gene encodes CDR1 SGHTA and CDR2 FQGNSA. This CDR3 contains 17 residues. DNA for the CDR3: TGTACCAGCAGTCAAAGCGGGGGGGGAACTAGCACAGATACGCAGTATTTT. This translates into CTSSQSGGGTSTDTQYF.

This chain links TRBV9 with TRBJ2-7, with 8 bases fitting TRBD1. The CDR3 has 15 residues. Germline V gene lookup returns CDR1 SGDLS and CDR2 YYNGEE. V dropped 3 bases and J dropped 3; count of bases not matched to a gene: 8. The CDR3 coding sequence is TGTGCCAGCAGCGAATCCGGGACAGGACTCTACGAGCAGTACTTC. This encodes CASSESGTGLYEQYF.

CDR3 nucleotide sequence: TGTGCCATCAGTGAGCCTACCCTCTCTGGGGCCAACGTCCTGACTTTC. Amino acid sequence: CAISEPTLSGANVLTF. V gene TRBV10-3 combines with J gene TRBJ2-6; D uncertain. V shed 2 bases and J shed 0 bases, with 8 bases lying between them. The germline V gene encodes CDR1 ENHRY and CDR2 SYGVKD. The CDR3 spans 16 residues.

This clonotype was picked up a small number of times. This chain uses TRBV28 with TRBJ1-5; 9 bases agree with TRBD1. Germline-derived CDR1 and CDR2 are MDHEN and SYDVKM. V dropped 6 bases and J dropped 4; count of bases not matched to a gene: 13. CDR3 length: 17 residues. The CDR3 loop reads CASSETLPGTGNQPQHF. The CDR3 nucleotides are TGTGCCAGCAGCGAAACCCTACCCGGGACAGGGAATCAGCCCCAGCATTTT.

The genes are TRBV6-2 or TRBV6-3 and TRBJ1-1; D gene ambiguous. This CDR3 region has 14 residues. Germline V gene lookup returns CDR1 MNHEY and CDR2 SVGEGT. The ends were cut back, 0 bases at V and 8 bases at J, with 13 bases in the middle. CDR3 DNA: TGTGCCAGCAGTTACTCGACTAAACTGCAGGAAGCTTTCTTT. Residues: CASSYSTKLQEAFF.

This clonotype occurred many times. The chain links TRBV3-1 to TRBJ2-7, with 16 bases fitting TRBD2. With 3 bases clipped from V and 9 bases from J, the junction kept 5 bases outside the gene matches. CDR1 is LGHDT and CDR2 is YNNKEL in the germline V gene (reference sequence). The CDR3 has 15 amino acids. The CDR3 loop reads CASSQAGTSGRGQYF. The CDR3 DNA follows: TGTGCCAGCAGCCAGGCCGGGACTAGCGGGAGGGGGCAGTACTTC.

This clonotype was seen a few times. This rearrangement joins TRBV12-3 or TRBV12-4 to TRBJ1-5; D call uncertain. V lost 2 bases, J lost 6 bases, and 11 bases lay in between. The CDR3 sequence is 14 residues long. CDR3 sequence (DNA): TGTGCCAGCAGTTTAATCAATTATGGTCAGCCCCAGCATTTT. This translates into CASSLINYGQPQHF.

A few counts support this clonotype. J is TRBJ2-1 and V is TRBV6-1, with 14 bases matching TRBD2. With 6 bases clipped from V and 8 bases from J, the junction kept 6 bases outside the gene matches. Germline CDR1 and CDR2: MNHNS and SASEGT. This CDR3 is built from 15 residues. The CDR3 DNA follows: TGTGCCAGCAGAAGTGGGACTAGCGGGAGTTATGAGCAGTTCTTC. Its protein is CASRSGTSGSYEQFF.

The CDR3 loop is CASGPQGSIGGELFF. CDR3 DNA: TGTGCCAGCGGACCTCAGGGGTCCATCGGCGGGGAGCTGTTTTTT. The chain combines TRBV6-1 with TRBJ2-2; D is perhaps TRBD1 (6 bases). There are 15 residues in the CDR3. Germline V CDR1 and CDR2: MNHNS, SASEGT. The V and J ends lost 8 bases and 7 bases respectively, with 20 bases between them.

This clonotype was detected many times. V is TRBV28 and J is TRBJ1-5; D is possibly TRBD1 (6 bases). The V gene's germline CDR1 is MDHEN and CDR2 SYDVKM. V was shortened by 6 bases and J by 2 bases, with 11 bases between the two germline ends. The CDR3 is 14 amino acids. CDR3 DNA sequence: TGTGCCAGCAGGGAAGGGGGAGGCAATCAGCCCCAGCATTTT. Its protein is CASREGGGNQPQHF.

The chain carries TRBV3-1 and TRBJ2-1; 8 bases map to TRBD2. CDR1 and CDR2 from the germline V gene are LGHDT and YNNKEL (reference sequence). The CDR3 is made up of 12 amino acids. The trim removed 2 bases at V and 9 bases at J, leaving 0 bases unmatched. The CDR3 DNA is TGTGCCAGCAGCCAAACTAGCGGTGAGCAGTTCTTC. The encoded protein is CASSQTSGEQFF.

In its sample, this clonotype was seen many times. CDR3 sequence reads: CASSPRWDTEAFF. CDR3 sequence (DNA): TGCGCCAGCAGCCCGCGGTGGGACACTGAAGCTTTCTTT. The chain has TRBV5-1 and TRBJ1-1; D remains unclear. Per germline, CDR1 SGHRS and CDR2 YFSETQ. Trimming removed 4 bases from V and 3 bases from J, with 10 bases in between. The CDR3 spans 13 residues.

The chain couples TRBV3-1 to TRBJ2-7; 8 bases match TRBD2. The CDR3 has 16 residues. V shed 0 bases, J shed 7 bases, and the junction held 11 bases outside the gene matches. Germline CDR1 LGHDT, CDR2 YNNKEL (reference sequence). The CDR3: CASSQESSSGKYEQYF. The CDR3 bases are TGTGCCAGCAGCCAAGAATCGAGTAGCGGGAAGTATGAGCAGTACTTC.

The table lists this clonotype with a few counts. The chain has TRBV6-1 and TRBJ2-7, with 9 bases matching TRBD1. The CDR3 runs 15 residues. With V trimmed by 6 bases and J by 2 bases, 8 bases remained unmatched. Germline lookup yields CDR1 MNHNS and CDR2 SASEGT. The CDR3 loop is CASSLNRGLTYEQYF. Written as DNA, the CDR3 is TGTGCCAGCAGCCTAAACAGGGGGCTTACCTACGAGCAGTACTTC.

This clonotype was observed many times. The gene calls are TRBV7-2 and TRBJ2-3, with D uncertain. The CDR3 covers 12 residues. Germline assignment: CDR1 SGHTA and CDR2 FQGNSA. Trimming removed 5 bases at V and 5 bases at J, with 8 bases between. This CDR3 is CASSKSLDTQYF. The CDR3 DNA is TGTGCCAGCAGCAAGAGCTTAGATACGCAGTATTTT.

There are a few counts of this clonotype. This chain connects TRBV30 to TRBJ2-3; TRBD1 agrees at 9 bases. V lost 3 bases and J lost 8; bases outside the gene matches: 9. Germline CDR1 is GTSNPN and CDR2 is SVGIG (reference sequence). This CDR3 has 14 residues. CDR3 nucleotides: TGTGCCTGGAGCCCGGGACAGGGTGTCGGTACGCAGTATTTT. It encodes CAWSPGQGVGTQYF.

Of note for this clonotype: Given a far larger clone just one base away, this is likely a sequencing read error. The CDR3 sequence: CAGARTSANGQFF. CDR3 sequence (DNA): TGTGCCGGGGCAAGGACTAGTGCCAATGGGCAGTTCTTC. The chain couples TRBV6-1 to TRBJ2-1; TRBD2 agrees at 7 bases. Germline CDR1 is MNHNS and CDR2 is SASEGT. The CDR3 consists of 13 residues.

The chain links TRBV2 to TRBJ1-1; maybe TRBD1 (5 bases). The CDR3 contains 14 residues. Germline loops: CDR1 SNHLY, CDR2 FYNNEI. V lost 3 bases and J lost 8, with 16 bases in between. CDR3 region: CASSEFRGIGEAFF. CDR3 nucleotides: TGTGCCAGCAGTGAGTTTCGGGGGATTGGGGAAGCTTTCTTT.

This clonotype was seen ten or more times. CDR3: CASSTVDSYEQYF. CDR3 DNA: TGTGCCAGCAGTACGGTGGACTCCTACGAGCAGTACTTC. The chain has TRBV27 and TRBJ2-7; D unclear. Germline CDR1 MNHEY, CDR2 SMNVEV (reference sequence). The CDR3 sequence is 13 residues long. V lost 5 bases and J 0 bases, leaving 8 bases between the germline ends.

The DNA for the CDR3 is TGTGCCAGCAGTTTGGCGGAGAACACCGGGGAGCTGTTTTTT. Protein product: CASSLAENTGELFF. The gene calls are TRBV12-3 or TRBV12-4 and TRBJ2-2, with D unclear. The V gene lost 3 bases and the J gene lost 1 base, with 6 bases spanning the gap. The CDR3 is 14 amino acids.

This sequence joins TRBV14 and TRBJ1-1; the D is unclear. Trimming cost V 0 bases and J 3 bases, with 8 bases left between them. The CDR3 is 14 amino acids. The germline CDR1 and CDR2 sequences are SGHDN and FVKESK. The CDR3, as DNA: TGTGCCAGCAGCCAAGACAGATACTACACTGAAGCTTTCTTT. Amino acids: CASSQDRYYTEAFF.

This clonotype was counted a few times. The CDR3 DNA follows: TGTGCCAGCAGCCCCCGGGGAGCCAAAAACATTCAGTACTTC. The encoded protein is CASSPRGAKNIQYF. This chain connects TRBV5-8 to TRBJ2-4, with a tentative D call TRBD2 (5 bases). V gave up 4 bases and J gave up 0 bases, with 8 bases separating them. CDR1 is SGHTS and CDR2 is YDEGEE in the germline V gene. The CDR3 is 14 residues long.